The subject of this entry is one T cell receptor (beta chain). The data were obtained in a study of Ad26.COV2.S vaccination and SARS-CoV-2 variants. At the level of the study: Donor was assigned to the Ad26.COV2.S arm of trial COV1001.

The treatment here: roughly 19 received Ad26.COV2.S at low or high dose, single or two shots; about 5 received placebo; per-sample allocation not given. All samples were drawn on day 63, counting from the first vaccine or placebo injection. Some clones are missing from TCRdb's copy, which holds only in-frame ones; the method was immunoSEQ multiplex PCR. The sample yields fewer than 500,000 clones, roughly 87% seen once. CDR3 length: 18 amino acids. Trimming at V came to 2 bases and at J to 5 bases, leaving 11 bases not matched to a gene. The germline CDR1 and CDR2 sequences are MNHEY and SVGEGT. This sequence originates from a person between 18 and 59 years old who received the Ad26.COV2.S COVID-19 vaccine or a placebo. The chain joins TRBV6-2 or TRBV6-3 to TRBJ2-3, with 12 bases that match TRBD2. The specimen was peripheral blood, collected in a trial of Ad26.COV2.S vaccine versus placebo. The CDR3 DNA follows: TGTGCCAGCAGTTACGAGAGGCTAGCGGGAGGGATGAAAGATACGCAGTATTTT. This gives the protein CASSYERLAGGMKDTQYF.